This entry lists 12 T cell receptor beta chains sequenced from one sample in a study of T-cell reconstitution after alpha-beta-depleted transplantation in children. This sample's TCRbeta library carried unique molecular identifier barcodes. Via MiXCR, TCRdb re-called the PCR reads, giving one row per CDR3 protein. Here the sample spans 450,000 to 600,000 distinct CDR3 sequences, under 12% being singletons. The source was PBMCs, collected before TCRalphabeta/CD19-depleted stem cell transplant. The receptors shown here come from a child aged 2 to 15 with inherited bone marrow failure, due to receive a stem cell transplant.

This clonotype has only a few counts. This chain links TRBV19 with TRBJ2-1, with 7 bases lining up with TRBD2. After removal of 5 bases from V and 9 bases from J, the junction contained 4 bases not matched to a gene. The germline V gene encodes CDR1 LNHDA and CDR2 SQIVND (reference sequence). There are 12 residues in the CDR3. CDR3 coding DNA: TGTGCCAGTAGTTTTAGCGGGCGTGAGCAGTTCTTC. It is translated as CASSFSGREQFF.

The J gene is TRBJ2-2, the V gene TRBV11-2; 10 bases align to TRBD2. Germline CDR1 and CDR2: SGHAT and FQNNGV. V lost 2 bases, J lost 2 bases, and 11 bases stayed unmatched. The CDR3 is 19 residues long. The CDR3 here is CASSLSAGLAGVNTGELFF. The CDR3 nucleotides are TGTGCCAGCAGCTTAAGTGCGGGGCTAGCGGGAGTTAACACCGGGGAGCTGTTTTTT.

This clonotype was recorded many times. The chain is built from TRBV6-2 or TRBV6-3 and TRBJ2-2, with D unresolved. CDR1 MNHEY and CDR2 SVGEGT come from the germline V gene. V was pared by 4 bases and J by 0 bases, with 15 bases between. The CDR3 length is 17 residues. CDR3 DNA sequence: TGTGCCAGCAGTTTTCGGGTTGTAGCCGCGAACACCGGGGAGCTGTTTTTT. Protein product: CASSFRVVAANTGELFF.

This clonotype has a count of ten or more. The chain recombines TRBV10-3 with TRBJ2-7; either TRBD1 or TRBD2 may fit D (6 bases each). The CDR3 has 17 amino acids. CDR1 is ENHRY, CDR2 SYGVKD, per germline. V lost 3 bases and J lost 2, with 20 bases in between. CDR3 loop: CAISDVAGEEFAYEQYF. The CDR3 DNA reads as TGTGCCATCAGTGACGTAGCAGGGGAGGAATTCGCCTACGAGCAGTACTTC.

The J gene is TRBJ2-2, the V gene TRBV15; tentatively, D is TRBD1 (7 bases). Germline assignment: CDR1 LNHNV and CDR2 YYDKDF (reference sequence). V was clipped by 2 bases and J by 5 bases, with 12 bases between them. CDR3 length: 15 residues. The CDR3 DNA follows: TGTGCCACCAGCAGACCCCCAGGGGGGACCGGGGAGCTGTTTTTT. The encoded protein is CATSRPPGGTGELFF.

The chain has TRBV7-2 and TRBJ2-5; D gene unclear. Germline V gene lookup returns CDR1 SGHTA and CDR2 FQGNSA. The CDR3 is 15 residues long. The V gene lost 0 bases and the J gene lost 1 base, with 9 bases spanning the gap. The CDR3 loop is CASSLAPPVQETQYF. In DNA, the CDR3 is TGTGCCAGCAGCTTAGCGCCGCCAGTCCAAGAGACCCAGTACTTC.

This rearrangement joins TRBV7-6 to TRBJ2-1; D might be TRBD2 (7 bases). Germline assignment: CDR1 SGHVS and CDR2 FNYEAQ. V was clipped by 1 base and J by 6 bases, with 16 bases between them. The CDR3 has 16 residues. CDR3 sequence: CASSLGGGGGGNEQFF. In DNA form, the CDR3 reads TGTGCCAGCAGCTTAGGGGGGGGCGGAGGGGGCAATGAGCAGTTCTTC.

This clonotype has a count of ten or more. V and J are TRBV5-1 and TRBJ1-2; D is undetermined. CDR1 and CDR2 (germline): SGHRS, YFSETQ. The V end was cut by 0 bases, the J end by 4 bases, with 7 bases between. CDR3 length: 13 amino acids. CDR3 nucleotides: TGCGCCAGCAGCTTGGCCCCCATCTATGGCTACACCTTC. It encodes CASSLAPIYGYTF.

This clonotype was counted at least ten times. CDR3 in amino acids: CASSLSGQGLTEAFF. The DNA for the CDR3 is TGTGCCAGCAGCTTGTCGGGACAGGGGTTGACTGAAGCTTTCTTT. The V gene is TRBV5-5, the J gene TRBJ1-1, with 10 bases that match TRBD1. Germline CDR1 reads SGHKS; CDR2 reads YYEKEE (reference sequence). The V and J ends lost 1 base and 5 bases, in that order; junction bases with no gene match: 5. This CDR3 region has 15 residues.

Notes on this clonotype: This may stem from a read error, because a much larger clone lies one nucleotide away. The conserved phenylalanine or tryptophan normally closing the CDR3 is absent here, so this likely arose from a read error. The V and J genes are TRBV3-1 and TRBJ2-5; a possible D gene is TRBD1 (6 bases). V dropped 3 bases and J dropped 1 base, with 18 bases sitting between them. CDR1 and CDR2 (germline): LGHDT, YNNKEL (reference sequence). The CDR3 is 17 amino acids. The CDR3 sequence: CASSQTNRVGIQETQYL. CDR3 coding DNA: TGTGCCAGCAGCCAGACCAACAGGGTCGGGATCCAAGAGACCCAGTACCTC.

This clonotype appeared many times. The V gene is TRBV29-1, the J gene TRBJ2-3, with D perhaps matching TRBD2 (6 bases). Germline V lookup: CDR1 SQVTM, CDR2 ANQGSEA. V was clipped by 3 bases and J by 5 bases, with 15 bases between them. There are 14 residues in the CDR3. The CDR3: CSVDRPPGGDTQYF. The CDR3 DNA follows: TGCAGCGTTGATCGGCCCCCCGGGGGAGATACGCAGTATTTT.

At least ten counts were recorded for this clonotype. This chain links TRBV6-5 with TRBJ2-2, with 7 bases matching TRBD2. CDR3 length: 13 amino acids. From germline, CDR1 is MNHEY and CDR2 SVGAGI. J was trimmed by 5 bases and V by 4 bases; bases with no gene match: 1. CDR3 DNA: TGTGCCAGCAGTTGGGGGGGGACCGGGGAGCTGTTTTTT. Translation: CASSWGGTGELFF.